This T cell receptor (beta chain) appears in the sequencing data of a study of T cells in Graves' hyperthyroidism and ophthalmopathy. The CDR3 regions of TCR beta were amplified from RNA transcripts. The primer set for the first-round RT-PCR of the TCR CDR3 was HTBI. MiXCR, run by TCRdb on the multiplex PCR reads, gives a single entry per CDR3 protein. This sample yields over 350,000 distinct CDR3 sequences, of which roughly 13% are seen a single time; around 27% belongs to the top ten. In regard to this clonotype: Its antigen is as yet unknown.

Notes on the study in general: The majority of expanded thyroid clonotypes above 0.001 also appeared in blood.

V lost 0 bases to trimming and J lost 4 bases, with 12 bases between them. The CDR3 consists of 14 residues. CDR1 is DFQATT, CDR2 SNEGSKA, per germline (reference sequence). This clonotype originated in a man over 45 with Graves' ophthalmopathy. What was sequenced was blood. V and J are TRBV20-1 and TRBJ2-5, with a weak D call TRBD2 (5 bases). CDR3 in DNA: TGCAGTGCTAGAGATTTCGGACTGGGAGAGACCCAGTACTTC. It specifies CSARDFGLGETQYF.